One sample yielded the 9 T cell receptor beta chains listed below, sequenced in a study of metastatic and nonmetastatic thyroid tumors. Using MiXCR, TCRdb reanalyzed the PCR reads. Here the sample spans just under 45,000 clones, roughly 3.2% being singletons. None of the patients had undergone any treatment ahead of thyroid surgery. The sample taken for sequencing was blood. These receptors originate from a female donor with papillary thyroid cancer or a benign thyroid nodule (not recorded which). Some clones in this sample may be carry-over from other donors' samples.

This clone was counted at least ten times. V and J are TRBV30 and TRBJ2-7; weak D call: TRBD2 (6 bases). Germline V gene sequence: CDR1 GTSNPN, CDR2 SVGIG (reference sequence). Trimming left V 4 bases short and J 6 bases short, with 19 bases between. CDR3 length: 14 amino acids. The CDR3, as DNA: TGTGCCTGGAAGGCGGGGTTAGTTGCTTCCGAGCAGTACTTC. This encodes CAWKAGLVASEQYF. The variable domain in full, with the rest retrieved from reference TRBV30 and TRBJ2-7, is SQTIHQWPATLVQPVGSPLSLECTVEGTSNPNLYWYRQAAGRGLQLLFYSVGIGQISSEVPQNLSASRPQDRQFILSSKKLLLSDSGFYLCAWKAGLVASEQYFGPGTRLTVT.

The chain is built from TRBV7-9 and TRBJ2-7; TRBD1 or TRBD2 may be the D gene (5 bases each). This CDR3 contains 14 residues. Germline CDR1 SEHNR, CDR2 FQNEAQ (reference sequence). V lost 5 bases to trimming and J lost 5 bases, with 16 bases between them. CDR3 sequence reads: CASSRLIGGDEQYF. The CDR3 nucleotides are TGTGCCAGCAGCCGACTCATTGGGGGTGACGAGCAGTACTTC.

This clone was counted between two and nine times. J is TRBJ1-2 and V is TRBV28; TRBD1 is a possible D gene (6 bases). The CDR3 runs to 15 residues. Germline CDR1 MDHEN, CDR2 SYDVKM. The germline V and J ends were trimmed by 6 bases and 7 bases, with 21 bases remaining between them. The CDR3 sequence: CASRTPRWGAFGYTF. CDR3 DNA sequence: TGTGCCAGCAGAACACCCCGGTGGGGGGCGTTTGGCTACACCTTC.

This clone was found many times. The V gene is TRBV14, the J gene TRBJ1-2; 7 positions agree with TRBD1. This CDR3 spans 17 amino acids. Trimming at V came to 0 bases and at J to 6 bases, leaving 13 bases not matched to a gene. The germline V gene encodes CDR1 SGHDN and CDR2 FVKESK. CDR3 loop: CASSQDPPGQSSNGYTF. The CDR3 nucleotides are TGTGCCAGCAGCCAAGATCCCCCGGGACAGAGCTCCAATGGCTACACCTTC.

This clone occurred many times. The CDR3: CASSIGGGEGYGYTF. CDR3 bases: TGTGCCAGTAGTATAGGAGGTGGGGAGGGCTATGGCTACACCTTC. This rearrangement joins TRBV19 to TRBJ1-2; D is ambiguous. The CDR3 consists of 15 residues. Trimming removed 1 base from V and 4 bases from J, with 13 bases in between. Germline values: CDR1 LNHDA, CDR2 SQIVND (reference sequence).

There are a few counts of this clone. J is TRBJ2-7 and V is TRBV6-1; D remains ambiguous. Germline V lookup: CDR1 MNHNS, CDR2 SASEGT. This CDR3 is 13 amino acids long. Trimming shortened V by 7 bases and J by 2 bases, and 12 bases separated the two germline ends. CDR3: CASTKHPTYEQYF. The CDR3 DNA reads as TGTGCCAGCACCAAACACCCTACCTACGAGCAGTACTTC.

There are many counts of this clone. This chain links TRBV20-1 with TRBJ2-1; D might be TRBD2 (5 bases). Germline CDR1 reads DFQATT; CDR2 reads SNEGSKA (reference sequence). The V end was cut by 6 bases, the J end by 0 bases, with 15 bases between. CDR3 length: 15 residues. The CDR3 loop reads CSAKSRGSSYNEQFF. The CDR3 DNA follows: TGCAGTGCCAAATCACGGGGAAGCTCCTACAATGAGCAGTTCTTC.

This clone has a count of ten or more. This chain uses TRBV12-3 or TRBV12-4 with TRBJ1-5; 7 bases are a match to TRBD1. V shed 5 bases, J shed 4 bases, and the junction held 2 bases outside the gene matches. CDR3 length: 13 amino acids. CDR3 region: CASSTGQNQPQHF. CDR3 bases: TGTGCCAGCAGTACGGGACAGAATCAGCCCCAGCATTTT.

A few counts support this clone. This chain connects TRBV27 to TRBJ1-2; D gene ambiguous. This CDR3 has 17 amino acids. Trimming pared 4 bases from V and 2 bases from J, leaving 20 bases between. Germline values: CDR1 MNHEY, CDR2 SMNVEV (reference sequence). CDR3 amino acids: CASSSRTELSLNYGYTF. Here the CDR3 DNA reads TGTGCCAGCAGTTCCCGAACAGAACTTTCCCTCAACTATGGCTACACCTTC.